This T cell receptor (beta chain) derives from a study of T cell responses to AZD1222 COVID-19 vaccine. Study-level information: Pooled in the analysis were second doses at about 4 or about 12 weeks. Study conclusions and caveats: Spike-specific TCRs gained breadth and depth after people received two AZD1222 doses. Only a handful of AZD1222 recipients, several in all, had baseline seropositivity. In all cases, repertoires were sampled only after the peak T cell response.

Concerning this clone: Its target is not known.

The protocol was immunoSEQ multiplex PCR, while the TCRdb copy is restricted to in-frame clones and leaves out a portion. Of 120,000 or so clones in the sample, roughly nine tenths were seen once. The CDR3 covers 14 residues. The germline V and J ends were trimmed by 1 base and 7 bases, with 13 bases remaining between them. CDR1 is SEHNR, CDR2 FQNEAQ, per germline (reference sequence). The receptor comes from an adult in good health. The chain uses TRBV7-9 and TRBJ1-2; unclear D gene. Sequenced material: peripheral blood, taken on day 0 of AZD1222 vaccination. Here the CDR3 DNA reads TGTGCCAGCAGCTTAGAGGTGTTGGGTTCTGGCTACACCTTC. It translates to CASSLEVLGSGYTF.